The present TCR beta chain was sequenced within a study of cytomegalovirus exposure and HLA in healthy donors. Regarding the study as a whole: Published work reported that the classifier diagnosed cytomegalovirus status with high specificity and sensitivity. Per a later analysis, roughly 17,000 TCR beta sequences showed association with HLA alleles at 0.05 false discovery rate. As a later analysis revealed, most CMV-associated TCR beta chains appeared HLA-restricted. The likely origin of a cluster of highly shared sequence variants was a sequencing artifact.

V was pared by 4 bases and J by 3 bases, with 9 bases between. The CDR3 consists of 12 residues. The germline gives CDR1 SQVTM, CDR2 ANQGSEA. The PCR used 60 Vbeta and 13 Jbeta primers. Produced via immunoSEQ multiplex PCR; TCRdb's table is partial and in-frame only. The sample lists roughly 89,000 clones; roughly 79% were seen once. A few counts support this clone. Its matching antigen is unknown. Sequencing was done on a sample of PBMCs. This chain connects TRBV29-1 to TRBJ1-1, with D unresolved. The clonotype comes from a woman in her thirties in good health and CMV-seronegative. The CDR3 nucleotides are TGCAGCGTTGGTCTCCTAGACACTGAAGCTTTCTTT. Translation: CSVGLLDTEAFF.